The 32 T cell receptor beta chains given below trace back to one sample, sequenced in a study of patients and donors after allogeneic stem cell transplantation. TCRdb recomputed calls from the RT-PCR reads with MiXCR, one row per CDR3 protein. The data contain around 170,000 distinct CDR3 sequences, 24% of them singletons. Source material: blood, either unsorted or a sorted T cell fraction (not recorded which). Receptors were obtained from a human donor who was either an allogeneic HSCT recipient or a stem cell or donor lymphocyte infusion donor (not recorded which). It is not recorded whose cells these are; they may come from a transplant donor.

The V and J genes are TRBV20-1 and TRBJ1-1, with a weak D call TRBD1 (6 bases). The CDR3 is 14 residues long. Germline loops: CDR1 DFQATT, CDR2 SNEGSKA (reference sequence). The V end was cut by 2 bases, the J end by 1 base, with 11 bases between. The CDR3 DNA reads TGCAGTGCTAGATTCAGGGGCCCGAACACTGAAGCTTTCTTT. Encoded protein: CSARFRGPNTEAFF.

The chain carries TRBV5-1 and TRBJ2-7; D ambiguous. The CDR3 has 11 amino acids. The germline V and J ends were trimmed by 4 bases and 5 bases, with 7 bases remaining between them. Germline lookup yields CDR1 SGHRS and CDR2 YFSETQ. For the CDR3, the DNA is TGCGCCAGCAGCGAAGTGAACGAGCAGTACTTC. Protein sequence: CASSEVNEQYF.

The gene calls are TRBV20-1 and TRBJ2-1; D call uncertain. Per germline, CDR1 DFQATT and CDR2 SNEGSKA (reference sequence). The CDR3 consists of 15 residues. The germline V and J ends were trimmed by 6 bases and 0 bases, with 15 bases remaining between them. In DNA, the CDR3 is TGCAGTGCCATCCCCTTGTTGGGCTCCTACAATGAGCAGTTCTTC. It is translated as CSAIPLLGSYNEQFF.

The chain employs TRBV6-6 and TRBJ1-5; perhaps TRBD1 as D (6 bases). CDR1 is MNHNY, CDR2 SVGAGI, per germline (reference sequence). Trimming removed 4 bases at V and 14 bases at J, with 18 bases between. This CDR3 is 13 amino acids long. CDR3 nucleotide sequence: TGTGCCAGCAGTTCAGACAGGTTTGGGTTTGAGCATTTT. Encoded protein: CASSSDRFGFEHF.

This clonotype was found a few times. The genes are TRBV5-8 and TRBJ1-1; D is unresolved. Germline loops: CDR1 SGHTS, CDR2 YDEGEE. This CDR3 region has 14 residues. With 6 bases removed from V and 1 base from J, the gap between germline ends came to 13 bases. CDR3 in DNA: TGTGCCAGCACCGAGACCGCCAGGAACACTGAAGCTTTCTTT. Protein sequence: CASTETARNTEAFF.

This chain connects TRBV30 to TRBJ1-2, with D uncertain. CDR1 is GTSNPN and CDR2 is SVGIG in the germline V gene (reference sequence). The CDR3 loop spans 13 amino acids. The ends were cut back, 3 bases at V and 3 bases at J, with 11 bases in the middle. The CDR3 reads CAWSGRDYYGYTF. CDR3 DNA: TGTGCCTGGAGCGGCCGGGATTACTATGGCTACACCTTC.

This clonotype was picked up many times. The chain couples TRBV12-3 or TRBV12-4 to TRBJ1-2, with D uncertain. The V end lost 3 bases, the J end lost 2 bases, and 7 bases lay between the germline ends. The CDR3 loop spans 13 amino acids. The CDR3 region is CASSFEPNYGYTF. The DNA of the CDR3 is TGTGCCAGCAGTTTTGAACCGAACTATGGCTACACCTTC.

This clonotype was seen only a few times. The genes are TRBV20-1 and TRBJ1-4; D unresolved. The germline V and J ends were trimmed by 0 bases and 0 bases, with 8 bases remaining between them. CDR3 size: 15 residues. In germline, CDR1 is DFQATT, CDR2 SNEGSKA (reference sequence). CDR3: CSAREDTATNEKLFF. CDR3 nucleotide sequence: TGCAGTGCTAGAGAAGACACAGCAACTAATGAAAAACTGTTTTTT.

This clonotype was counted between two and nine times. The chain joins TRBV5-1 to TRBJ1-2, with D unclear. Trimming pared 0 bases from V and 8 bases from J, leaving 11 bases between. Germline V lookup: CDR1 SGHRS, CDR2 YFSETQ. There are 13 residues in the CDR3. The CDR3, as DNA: TGCGCCAGCAGCTTGGTGGCAGGATACGGCTACACCTTC. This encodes CASSLVAGYGYTF.

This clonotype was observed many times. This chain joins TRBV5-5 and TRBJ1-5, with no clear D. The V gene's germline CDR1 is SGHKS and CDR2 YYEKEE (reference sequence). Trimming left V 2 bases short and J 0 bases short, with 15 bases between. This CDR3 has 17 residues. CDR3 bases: TGTGCCAGCAGCTTAAATTCTGGGAGATATAGCAATCAGCCCCAGCATTTT. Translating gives CASSLNSGRYSNQPQHF.

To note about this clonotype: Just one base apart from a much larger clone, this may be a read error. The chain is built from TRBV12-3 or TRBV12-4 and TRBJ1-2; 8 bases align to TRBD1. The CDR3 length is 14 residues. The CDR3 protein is CTSSSRQGREGYTF. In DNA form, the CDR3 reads TGTACCAGCAGTTCCAGACAGGGGAGGGAAGGCTACACCTTC.

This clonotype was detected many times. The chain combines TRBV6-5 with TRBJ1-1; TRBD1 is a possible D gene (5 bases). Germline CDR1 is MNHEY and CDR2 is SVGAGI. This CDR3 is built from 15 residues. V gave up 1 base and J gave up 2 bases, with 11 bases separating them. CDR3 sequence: CASSYLGDFNTEAFF. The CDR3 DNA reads TGTGCCAGCAGTTACTTGGGGGATTTCAACACTGAAGCTTTCTTT.

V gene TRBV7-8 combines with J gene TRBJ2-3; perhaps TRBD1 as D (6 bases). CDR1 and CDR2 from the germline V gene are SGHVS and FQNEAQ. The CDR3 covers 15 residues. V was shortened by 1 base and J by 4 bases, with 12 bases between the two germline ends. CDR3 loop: CASSLEGQSSDTQYF. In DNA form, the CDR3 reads TGTGCCAGCAGCTTAGAGGGACAATCCTCAGATACGCAGTATTTT.

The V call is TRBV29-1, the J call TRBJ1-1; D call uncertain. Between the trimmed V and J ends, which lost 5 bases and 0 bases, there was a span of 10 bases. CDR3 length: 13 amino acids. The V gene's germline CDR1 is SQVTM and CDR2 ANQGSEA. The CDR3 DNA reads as TGCAGCGTTTGGCAGACATTGAACACTGAAGCTTTCTTT. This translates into CSVWQTLNTEAFF.

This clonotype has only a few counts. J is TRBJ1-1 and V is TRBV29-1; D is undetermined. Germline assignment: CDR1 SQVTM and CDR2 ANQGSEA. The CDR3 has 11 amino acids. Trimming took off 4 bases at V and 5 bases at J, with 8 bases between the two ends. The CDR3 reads CSVGETTEAFF. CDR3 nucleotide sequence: TGCAGCGTTGGAGAGACAACTGAAGCTTTCTTT.

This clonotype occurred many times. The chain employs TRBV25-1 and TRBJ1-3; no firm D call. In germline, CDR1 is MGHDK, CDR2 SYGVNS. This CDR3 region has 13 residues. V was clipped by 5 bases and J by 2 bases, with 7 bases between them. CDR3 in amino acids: CASSPPAGNTIYF. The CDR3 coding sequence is TGTGCCAGCAGTCCCCCCGCTGGAAACACCATATATTTT.

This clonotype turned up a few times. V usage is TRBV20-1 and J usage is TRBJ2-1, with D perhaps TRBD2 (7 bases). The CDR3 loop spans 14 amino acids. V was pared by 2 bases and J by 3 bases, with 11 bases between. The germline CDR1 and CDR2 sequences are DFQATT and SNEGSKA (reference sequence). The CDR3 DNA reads TGCAGTGCTAGATGGGGGGGCTTCTACAATGAGCAGTTCTTC. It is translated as CSARWGGFYNEQFF.

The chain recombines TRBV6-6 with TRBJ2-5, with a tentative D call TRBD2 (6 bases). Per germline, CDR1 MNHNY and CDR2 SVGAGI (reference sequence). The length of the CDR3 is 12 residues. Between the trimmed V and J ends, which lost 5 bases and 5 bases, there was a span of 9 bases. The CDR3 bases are TGTGCCAGCAGTCTAGCGTGGGAGACCCAGTACTTC. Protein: CASSLAWETQYF.

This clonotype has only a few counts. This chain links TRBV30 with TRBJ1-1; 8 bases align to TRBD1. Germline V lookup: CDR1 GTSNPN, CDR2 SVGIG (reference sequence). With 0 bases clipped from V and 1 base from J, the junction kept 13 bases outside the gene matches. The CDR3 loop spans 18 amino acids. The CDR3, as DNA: TGTGCCTGGAGTGTATGGAGGACAGGGCGTGGGGGGAACACTGAAGCTTTCTTT. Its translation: CAWSVWRTGRGGNTEAFF.

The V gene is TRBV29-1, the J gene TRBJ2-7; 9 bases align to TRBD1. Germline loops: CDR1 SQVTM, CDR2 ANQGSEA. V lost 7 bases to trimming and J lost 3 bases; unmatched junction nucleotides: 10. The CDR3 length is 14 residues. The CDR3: CSAGSGQGFYEQYF. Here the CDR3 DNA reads TGCAGCGCCGGAAGCGGACAGGGGTTCTACGAGCAGTACTTC.

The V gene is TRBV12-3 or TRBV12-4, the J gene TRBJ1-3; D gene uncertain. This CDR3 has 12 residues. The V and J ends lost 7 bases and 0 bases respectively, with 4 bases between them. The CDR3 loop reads CASTSSGNTIYF. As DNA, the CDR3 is TGTGCCAGCACTAGCTCTGGAAACACCATATATTTT.

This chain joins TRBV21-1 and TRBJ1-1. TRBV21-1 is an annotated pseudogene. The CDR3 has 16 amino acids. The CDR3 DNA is TGTGCCAGCAGTAGGGGAGGGGGTGATCACGACACTGAAGCTTTCTTT. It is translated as CASSRGGGDHDTEAFF.

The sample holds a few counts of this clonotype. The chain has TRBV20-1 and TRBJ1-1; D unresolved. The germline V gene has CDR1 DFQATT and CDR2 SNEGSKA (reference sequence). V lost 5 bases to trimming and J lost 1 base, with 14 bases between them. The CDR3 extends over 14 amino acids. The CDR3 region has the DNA TGCAGTGCTGCCCCCCCAGGCGCGAACACTGAAGCTTTCTTT. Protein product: CSAAPPGANTEAFF.

The CDR3 reads CASSKDWPMNTEAFF. As DNA, the CDR3 is TGTGCCAGCAGTAAGGACTGGCCGATGAACACTGAAGCTTTCTTT. The chain combines TRBV2 with TRBJ1-1, with D uncertain. Per the germline V gene, CDR1 is SNHLY and CDR2 is FYNNEI. CDR3 length: 15 residues. V shed 5 bases and J shed 0 bases, with 13 bases lying between them.

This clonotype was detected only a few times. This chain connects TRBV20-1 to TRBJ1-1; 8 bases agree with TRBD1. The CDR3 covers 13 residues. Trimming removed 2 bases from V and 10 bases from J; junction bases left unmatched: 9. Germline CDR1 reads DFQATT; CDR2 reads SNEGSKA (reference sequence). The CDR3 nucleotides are TGCAGTGCTAGACAGGGGGCCGAGACACGAGCTTTCTTT. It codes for CSARQGAETRAFF.

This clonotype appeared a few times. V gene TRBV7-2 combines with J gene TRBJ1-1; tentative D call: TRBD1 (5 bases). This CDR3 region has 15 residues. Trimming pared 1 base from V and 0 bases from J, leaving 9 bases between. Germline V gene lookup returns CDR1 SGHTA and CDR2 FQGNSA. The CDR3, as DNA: TGTGCCAGCAGCTTAGTTCGGGGGTTGAACACTGAAGCTTTCTTT. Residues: CASSLVRGLNTEAFF.

The DNA for the CDR3 is TGTGCCACCAGCACAGAAGGGACAGCCACTTGGGAGACCCAGTACTTC. Amino acid sequence: CATSTEGTATWETQYF. The chain is built from TRBV15 and TRBJ2-5; TRBD1 matches at 7 bases. The CDR3 consists of 16 residues. The V and J ends lost 4 bases and 5 bases, in that order; junction bases with no gene match: 13. Germline assignment: CDR1 LNHNV and CDR2 YYDKDF (reference sequence).

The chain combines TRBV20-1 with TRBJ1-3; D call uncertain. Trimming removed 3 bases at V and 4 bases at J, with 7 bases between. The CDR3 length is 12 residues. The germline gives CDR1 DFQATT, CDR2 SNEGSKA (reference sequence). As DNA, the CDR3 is TGCAGTGCTAGTCCAGGAGGAAACACCATATATTTT. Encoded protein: CSASPGGNTIYF.

The CDR3 DNA reads as TGCAGTGCTAGAGAGATGTTCTACGAGCAGTACTTC. This encodes CSAREMFYEQYF. The chain recombines TRBV20-1 with TRBJ2-7; D gene unclear. CDR3 length: 12 residues. Per germline, CDR1 DFQATT and CDR2 SNEGSKA (reference sequence). Deletions cut 0 bases from V and 3 bases from J, with 6 bases between.

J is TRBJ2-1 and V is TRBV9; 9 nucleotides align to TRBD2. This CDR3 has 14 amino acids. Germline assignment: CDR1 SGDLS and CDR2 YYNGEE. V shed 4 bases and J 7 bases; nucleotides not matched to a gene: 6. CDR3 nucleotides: TGTGCCAGCAGCATCGGGACTAGCATTAATGAGCAGTTCTTC. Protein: CASSIGTSINEQFF.

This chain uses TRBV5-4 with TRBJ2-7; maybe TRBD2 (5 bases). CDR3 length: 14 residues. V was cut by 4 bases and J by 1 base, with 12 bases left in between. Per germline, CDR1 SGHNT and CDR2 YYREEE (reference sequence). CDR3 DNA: TGTGCCAGCAGCCCAAGCCGGGGTTCCTACGAGCAGTACTTC. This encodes CASSPSRGSYEQYF.

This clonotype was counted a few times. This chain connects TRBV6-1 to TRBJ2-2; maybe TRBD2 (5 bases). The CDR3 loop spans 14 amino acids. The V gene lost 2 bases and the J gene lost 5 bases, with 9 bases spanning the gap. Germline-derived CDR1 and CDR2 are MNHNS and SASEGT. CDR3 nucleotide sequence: TGTGCCAGCAGTGAACGGAGGAGAACCGGGGAGCTGTTTTTT. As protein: CASSERRRTGELFF.